Presented here are 19 T cell receptor beta chains from one specimen sequenced in a study of blood T cell repertoires in COVID-19. This table comes from immunoSEQ multiplex PCR, and its TCRdb copy is limited to in-frame clones, with some not included. The sample contains 400,000 to 450,000 clones, approximately 90% of which appear only once. The sample consisted of PBMCs or T cells enriched from blood (not recorded which). These receptors were collected from a man in his thirties or forties who had recovered from COVID-19.

The gene calls are TRBV13 and TRBJ2-1; 10 positions agree with TRBD2. CDR3 length: 16 amino acids. Per the germline V gene, CDR1 is PRHDT and CDR2 is FYEKMQ (reference sequence). With V trimmed by 7 bases and J by 3 bases, 9 bases remained unmatched. The CDR3 loop reads CASTIATSGHYNEQFF. The CDR3 DNA reads as TGTGCCAGCACCATAGCGACTAGCGGGCACTACAATGAGCAGTTCTTC.

The chain is built from TRBV6-6 and TRBJ2-1; maybe TRBD1 (5 bases). Trimming took off 2 bases at V and 7 bases at J, with 9 bases between the two ends. The CDR3 contains 13 residues. Germline CDR1 and CDR2: MNHNY and SVGAGI (reference sequence). The DNA of the CDR3 is TGTGCCAGCAGTTACCCAGACAGTAATGAGCAGTTCTTC. Residues: CASSYPDSNEQFF.

This clone has just a few counts. The V call is TRBV19, the J call TRBJ1-1, with D possibly being TRBD1 (6 bases). The CDR3 is 12 amino acids. Trimming took 8 bases from V and 1 from J, leaving 8 bases between them. Germline lookup yields CDR1 LNHDA and CDR2 SQIVND (reference sequence). The CDR3 region is CASGQRNTEAFF. The CDR3, as DNA: TGTGCCAGTGGACAGAGGAACACTGAAGCTTTCTTT.

In DNA form, the CDR3 reads TGCGCCAGCAGCGCTAGCGGGATCTACGAGCAGTACTTC. It yields the protein CASSASGIYEQYF. The gene calls are TRBV5-1 and TRBJ2-7; the match to TRBD2 covers 9 bases. Germline V lookup: CDR1 SGHRS, CDR2 YFSETQ. Trimming at V came to 4 bases and at J to 3 bases, leaving 2 bases not matched to a gene. This CDR3 is 13 amino acids long.

V usage is TRBV7-9 and J usage is TRBJ1-4; TRBD1 is a possible D gene (6 bases). The CDR3 covers 14 residues. Trimming left V 3 bases short and J 12 bases short, with 17 bases between. Germline CDR1 and CDR2: SEHNR and FQNEAQ (reference sequence). The chain's CDR3 is CASSFAQGGGELFF. The CDR3 nucleotides read TGTGCCAGCAGCTTTGCACAGGGTGGTGGGGAACTGTTTTTT.

This rearrangement joins TRBV6-5 to TRBJ1-1; 10 positions agree with TRBD1. The CDR3 has 15 residues. The junction had 4 bases not matched to a gene; V was cut back by 1 base and J by 5 bases. Germline V gene sequence: CDR1 MNHEY, CDR2 SVGAGI. The CDR3 protein is CASSYFGTGVTEAFF. CDR3 nucleotides: TGTGCCAGCAGTTACTTTGGGACAGGGGTGACTGAAGCTTTCTTT.

The J gene is TRBJ1-6, the V gene TRBV6-5; D uncertain. Between the trimmed V and J ends, which lost 2 bases and 14 bases, there was a span of 16 bases. This CDR3 spans 14 amino acids. The germline V gene has CDR1 MNHEY and CDR2 SVGAGI. CDR3 in amino acids: CASSYGEVSSTLHF. The CDR3 DNA follows: TGTGCCAGCAGTTACGGGGAGGTCAGTTCGACCCTCCACTTT.

The genes are TRBV28 and TRBJ2-1; 13 bases line up with TRBD2. This CDR3 contains 16 residues. From germline, CDR1 is MDHEN and CDR2 SYDVKM. V shed 6 bases, J shed 9 bases, and the junction held 11 bases outside the gene matches. CDR3 amino acids: CASSRRTSGRAFEQFF. The CDR3 DNA follows: TGTGCCAGCAGCCGTAGAACTAGCGGGAGGGCTTTTGAGCAGTTCTTC. Supplemented by reference TRBV28 and TRBJ2-1, the full variable domain reads DVKVTQSSRYLVKRTGEKVFLECVQDMDHENMFWYRQDPGLGLRLIYFSYDVKMKEKGDIPEGYSVSREKKERFSLILESASTNQTSMYLCASSRRTSGRAFEQFFGPGTRLTVL.

The chain joins TRBV28 to TRBJ1-1, with D maybe TRBD1 (5 bases). Trimming stripped 2 bases from V and 1 base from J, with 8 bases between. Germline CDR1 MDHEN, CDR2 SYDVKM. The CDR3 extends over 14 amino acids. CDR3 nucleotides: TGTGCCAGCAGTTTAGCCGACAGGAACACTGAAGCTTTCTTT. Translating gives CASSLADRNTEAFF.

The gene calls are TRBV11-2 and TRBJ2-6; unclear D gene. Trimming removed 6 bases at V and 4 bases at J, with 16 bases between. Germline assignment: CDR1 SGHAT and CDR2 FQNNGV. The length of the CDR3 is 16 residues. The CDR3 reads CASRPEPLEGANVLTF. For the CDR3, the DNA is TGTGCCAGCAGACCAGAACCCCTGGAGGGGGCCAACGTCCTGACTTTC.

This clone was seen a single time. The V call is TRBV28, the J call TRBJ2-1; tentatively, D is TRBD2 (6 bases). Germline V gene lookup returns CDR1 MDHEN and CDR2 SYDVKM. V gave up 3 bases and J gave up 3 bases, with 12 bases separating them. This CDR3 spans 15 amino acids. The CDR3 loop is CASSFGGKLYNEQFF. In nucleotides, the CDR3 is TGTGCCAGCAGTTTTGGGGGGAAACTCTACAATGAGCAGTTCTTC.

The J gene is TRBJ2-7, the V gene TRBV11-2; D gene ambiguous. Germline V gene lookup returns CDR1 SGHAT and CDR2 FQNNGV. CDR3 length: 14 amino acids. Trimming pared 1 base from V and 6 bases from J, leaving 13 bases between. The chain's CDR3 is CASSLGILPGEQYF. In DNA, the CDR3 is TGTGCCAGCAGCTTAGGTATTCTCCCCGGCGAGCAGTACTTC.

The J gene is TRBJ2-3, the V gene TRBV5-4; 10 positions agree with TRBD2. From germline, CDR1 is SGHNT and CDR2 YYREEE (reference sequence). The J segment lost 4 bases and the V segment lost 0 bases, leaving 2 bases of the junction unmatched. The CDR3 runs to 15 residues. CDR3 nucleotides: TGTGCCAGCAGCTTGGAGGGACTAGCGTCAGATACGCAGTATTTT. As protein: CASSLEGLASDTQYF.

The chain carries TRBV6-1 and TRBJ1-1, with D unclear. The V gene lost 3 bases and the J gene lost 2 bases, with 10 bases spanning the gap. There are 14 residues in the CDR3. CDR1 and CDR2 from the germline V gene are MNHNS and SASEGT. The chain's CDR3 is CASSDSLHNTEAFF. The DNA for the CDR3 is TGTGCCAGCAGTGACAGTCTCCACAACACTGAAGCTTTCTTT.

The chain links TRBV6-5 to TRBJ1-5, with 11 bases identical to TRBD1. The junction had 4 bases not matched to a gene; V was cut back by 6 bases and J by 9 bases. Per the germline V gene, CDR1 is MNHEY and CDR2 is SVGAGI. The CDR3 has 13 amino acids. This CDR3 reads CASRGQGVVPQHF. For the CDR3, the DNA is TGTGCCAGCAGGGGACAGGGGGTTGTGCCCCAGCATTTT.

J is TRBJ2-5 and V is TRBV11-2; possible D gene TRBD2, 5 bases. The V gene lost 1 base and the J gene lost 3 bases, with 9 bases spanning the gap. The CDR3 loop spans 14 amino acids. Germline V gene sequence: CDR1 SGHAT, CDR2 FQNNGV. The CDR3 sequence: CASSLVRGEETQYF. CDR3 DNA sequence: TGTGCCAGCAGCTTAGTTCGGGGAGAAGAGACCCAGTACTTC.

The V gene is TRBV10-2, the J gene TRBJ1-2; D gene unclear. CDR1 is WSHSY, CDR2 SAAADI, per germline. CDR3 size: 13 residues. The ends were cut back, 2 bases at V and 6 bases at J, with 10 bases in the middle. CDR3 nucleotides: TGCGCCAGCAGTGAGGGGAGCTTCGATGGCTACACCTTC. Translated: CASSEGSFDGYTF.

The chain is built from TRBV18 and TRBJ2-1, with TRBD2 identical over 7 bases. The germline V gene encodes CDR1 KGHSH and CDR2 LQKENI. Unmatched junction bases numbered 9, after V lost 2 bases and J lost 8 bases. The CDR3 is 15 amino acids. This CDR3 reads CASSPVASGYDEQFF. The CDR3 DNA reads as TGTGCCAGCTCACCAGTGGCTAGCGGCTATGATGAGCAGTTCTTC.

V usage is TRBV12-3 or TRBV12-4 and J usage is TRBJ2-2, with D perhaps TRBD1 (5 bases). Trimming removed 7 bases at V and 7 bases at J, with 10 bases between. The CDR3 covers 12 residues. The CDR3 reads CASNVGLGELFF. The CDR3 bases are TGTGCCAGCAACGTGGGGCTCGGGGAGCTGTTTTTT.